Below are 7 T cell receptor beta chains sequenced from a single sample in a study of cytomegalovirus exposure and HLA in healthy donors. PCR employed 60 Vbeta and 13 Jbeta primers. Clones were sequenced by immunoSEQ multiplex PCR, and TCRdb holds only the in-frame ones, with some missing. The table has some 120,000 clones, 76% seen once; the top ten hold 12%. Sequenced material: PBMCs. These receptors all come from a woman aged 40 to 55 in good health and CMV-seropositive.

This clone was recorded only once. Sequence at one end of the junction differs from germline and may be a read error. The chain couples TRBV7-7 to TRBJ2-1; TRBD2 matches at 7 bases. CDR3 length: 15 residues. Germline CDR1 and CDR2: SSHAT and FNYEAQ (reference sequence). The CDR3 sequence is CASSSGLVGVDEQFF. The CDR3 coding sequence is TGTGCTAGCAGCTCCGGACTAGTAGGGGTGGATGAGCAGTTCTTC.

The genes are TRBV4-2 and TRBJ2-2, with TRBD2 matching 9 bases. CDR1 and CDR2 from the germline V gene are LGHNA and YNFKEQ. V was clipped by 0 bases and J by 4 bases; unmatched bases: 3. The CDR3 extends over 16 amino acids. The CDR3 region has the DNA TGTGCCAGCAGCCAAGATGTAGCGGGGGTCACCGGGGAGCTGTTTTTT. It is translated as CASSQDVAGVTGELFF.

The J gene is TRBJ2-7, the V gene TRBV10-1, with D maybe TRBD1 (6 bases). CDR3 length: 10 residues. The V end lost 7 bases, the J end lost 10 bases, and 11 bases lay between the germline ends. Germline lookup yields CDR1 WNHNN and CDR2 SYGVQD (reference sequence). The CDR3 nucleotides are TGCGCCAGCAAATCCGGGACACAGTACTTC. Translating it yields CASKSGTQYF.

This clone showed up just a few times. The rearrangement uses TRBV5-1 and TRBJ1-1, with D uncertain. This CDR3 spans 14 amino acids. Germline CDR1 is SGHRS and CDR2 is YFSETQ. V shed 0 bases and J shed 1 base, with 7 bases lying between them. CDR3: CASSLANGNTEAFF. The DNA for the CDR3 is TGCGCCAGCAGCTTGGCCAACGGGAACACTGAAGCTTTCTTT.

The rearrangement uses TRBV7-8 and TRBJ1-2; D is possibly TRBD1 (5 bases). V lost 2 bases and J lost 4, with 8 bases in between. The germline V gene has CDR1 SGHVS and CDR2 FQNEAQ. CDR3 length: 13 residues. The CDR3 DNA follows: TGTGCCAGCAGCTTACAGGGTTCCTATGGCTACACCTTC. Protein: CASSLQGSYGYTF.

The rearrangement joins TRBV27 to TRBJ2-1; 7 bases are a match to TRBD1. The CDR3 runs to 15 residues. With 6 bases clipped from V and 0 bases from J, the junction kept 5 bases outside the gene matches. Germline CDR1 is MNHEY and CDR2 is SMNVEV (reference sequence). DNA for the CDR3: TGTGCCAGCAGCCGGGACAGACTCTCCTACAATGAGCAGTTCTTC. Translating it yields CASSRDRLSYNEQFF.

A single count supports this clone. The rearrangement uses TRBV5-1 and TRBJ2-2; the match to TRBD1 covers 7 bases. Trimming took 2 bases from V and 4 from J; bases not matched to a gene: 14. CDR1 and CDR2 from the germline V gene are SGHRS and YFSETQ. This CDR3 comprises 18 residues. The CDR3 reads CASSFKPRQGRRTGELFF. The DNA for the CDR3 is TGCGCCAGCAGCTTCAAGCCGAGACAGGGACGACGCACCGGGGAGCTGTTTTTT. Full variable domain (rest looked up from reference TRBV5-1 and TRBJ2-2): KAGVTQTPRYLIKTRGQQVTLSCSPISGHRSVSWYQQTPGQGLQFLFEYFSETQRNKGNFPGRFSGRQFSNSRSEMNVSTLELGDSALYLCASSFKPRQGRRTGELFFGEGSRLTVL.